This TCR beta chain originates from a study of Ad26.COV2.S vaccination and SARS-CoV-2 variants. About the research overall: Intramuscular Ad26.COV2.S at 5x10^10 or 1x10^11 viral particles.

Clones were read by immunoSEQ multiplex PCR, and TCRdb kept only the in-frame ones, dropping some. The table includes about half a million clones, about nine tenths detected once. Noted treatment: around 19 received Ad26.COV2.S at low or high dose, single or two shots; 5 received placebo; per-sample allocation not given. Following the first vaccine or placebo injection, samples were taken on day 63. Germline V gene data show CDR1 as SGHTA and CDR2 as FQGNSA. CDR3 size: 15 residues. Germline trimming cut 0 bases from V and 7 bases from J; bases unmatched to any gene: 5. The V gene is TRBV7-2, the J gene TRBJ2-1; 8 nucleotides line up with TRBD2. The sample consisted of peripheral blood, taken in a trial of Ad26.COV2.S vaccine versus placebo. The sequence derives from a person between 18 and 59 years old who received the Ad26.COV2.S COVID-19 vaccine or a placebo. Here the CDR3 DNA reads TGTGCCAGCAGCTTAGCGCCGGGACTAGAGAATGAGCAGTTCTTC. Its translation: CASSLAPGLENEQFF. The full variable domain, rest sourced from reference TRBV7-2 and TRBJ2-1, is GAGVSQSPSNKVTEKGKDVELRCDPISGHTALYWYRQSLGQGLEFLIYFQGNSAPDKSGLPSDRFSAERTGGSVSTLTIQRTQQEDSAVYLCASSLAPGLENEQFFGPGTRLTVL.